The present T cell receptor beta chain was sequenced within a study of early T cells in non-severe SARS-CoV-2 infection. Turning to the study itself: Chains stayed unpaired after sequencing of bulk RNA from unsorted whole blood.

Study-wide findings and caveats: VDJdb matches were skewed toward anti-spike CD8 T cell responses.

This clonotype was detected only a few times. The antigen is unknown. Trimming at V came to 5 bases and at J to 10 bases, leaving 10 bases not matched to a gene. The CDR3 has 15 amino acids. CDR1 and CDR2 (germline): MDHEN, SYDVKM. Molecules of cDNA were individually given unique molecular identifiers that were attached to them. TCRdb reanalysed the 5' RACE reads using MiXCR and keeps one entry per CDR3 protein. The sample carries 60,000 to 70,000 distinct CDR3 sequences, about 6% recorded once. V gene TRBV28 combines with J gene TRBJ1-4; 10 bases align to TRBD1. This clonotype was obtained from an adult who was a healthcare worker with PCR-confirmed SARS-CoV-2 infection or an uninfected control (not recorded which). Source: whole blood, taken at baseline. For the CDR3, the DNA is TGTGCCAGCAGTCCCTCGGACAGGGGGTATGGAAAACTGTTTTTT. This gives the protein CASSPSDRGYGKLFF. The full variable domain, completed using reference TRBV28 and TRBJ1-4, is DVKVTQSSRYLVKRTGEKVFLECVQDMDHENMFWYRQDPGLGLRLIYFSYDVKMKEKGDIPEGYSVSREKKERFSLILESASTNQTSMYLCASSPSDRGYGKLFFGSGTQLSVL.